This is a list of T cell receptor beta chains from one sample in a study of T cells in Graves' hyperthyroidism and ophthalmopathy. TCRdb called the multiplex PCR reads again in MiXCR, with one record for every CDR3 protein. The sample consists of around 400,000 distinct CDR3 sequences, approximately 13% of them appearing once. Sequencing input: blood. The origin of the receptors is a woman aged 18-29 years with Graves' hyperthyroidism. CDR3s leave out the opening cysteine and the closing phenylalanine or tryptophan.

>TRBV2
ASSGDFGTEAF
>TRBV13
ASSLGGAPTVDTQY
>TRBV20-1
SAKTQGSTSLYKQY
>TRBV2
ASSDLLAGGGTQY
>TRBV28
ASRTGHQETQY
>TRBV6-1
ASSYQGNQPQH
>TRBV5-1
ASSLGTLEGGETQY
>TRBV3-1
ASSQTQVSGNTIY
>TRBV19
ASSIDLVGYEQY
>TRBV10-1
ASSDPEGEGNQPQH
>TRBV20-1
SAKKETQY
>TRBV6-4
ASSQGWGNSPLH
>TRBV12-3/TRBV12-4
ASSPEGPGELF
>TRBV9
ASSAGHSTPNGYT
>TRBV28
ASSQGEVKETQY
>TRBV4-1
ASSPWTGNDQPQH
>TRBV4-1
ASSQDRGRPDAGYT
>TRBV5-1
ASSPLDGYNEQF
>TRBV11-3
ASSCTGGGITLNTEAF
>TRBV4-3
ASSLDRGSDEQY
>TRBV5-1
ASSLMALTETQY
>TRBV3-1
ASSQDPGANTGELF
>TRBV19
AIQTGKNGELF
>TRBV7-9
ASSLAASGIFPPF
>TRBV11-1
ASSAGQNYEQY
>TRBV20-1
SARRRTGLEPQH
>TRBV28
ASSFISSGYRNEQF
>TRBV28
ASSKQGWETQY
>TRBV7-6
ASSLAGQGQETQY
>TRBV7-9
ASSFGRLETQY
>TRBV3-1
ASSQDLATATF
>TRBV28
ASSSILAGVSPTYNEQF